Reported below is one TCR beta chain. Its antigen is still unknown. V was shortened by 5 bases and J by 2 bases, with 19 bases between the two germline ends. CDR1 SGHVS and CDR2 FQNEAQ come from the germline V gene. This CDR3 region has 17 residues. Method: immunoSEQ multiplex PCR; TCRdb's copy keeps in-frame clones and lacks some. The repertoire consists of about 25,000 clones, with roughly 77% occurring once and the leading ten covering roughly a tenth. This sample is drawn from a study of a mutant IDH1 vaccine in newly diagnosed glioma. At the level of the study: Onset of vaccination occurred 4-6 weeks following radiotherapy alone, or with temozolomide cycles. Earlier treatment was radiotherapy, temozolomide, or both, with most getting both. Treated patients had a mean age of approximately 40 years and an approximately 60% male, roughly 40% female split.

Time point: week 5, during vaccination. Each dose delivered 300 ug of mutant IDH1 20-mer peptide subcutaneously with imiquimod. Every donor had a new WHO grade 3 or 4 astrocytoma that was IDH1-mutant, with loss of nuclear ATRX. The starting material was PBMCs, obtained from a glioma patient whose treatment included an IDH1 peptide vaccine. The genes are TRBV7-8 and TRBJ1-3; D possibly corresponds to TRBD1 (5 bases). The sequence derives from a man aged 35-49 years with glioma. DNA of the CDR3: TGTGCCAGCAGCCCAGGGAGGGTTCCGGGCCCTGGAAACACCATATATTTT. It translates to CASSPGRVPGPGNTIYF.